This T cell receptor beta chain was sequenced during a study of CD8+ T cells in alopecia areata. Study-level findings and limits: Researchers report lesional scalp, most notably alopecia totalis/universalis, outstripped normal scalp in clonality.

A note on this clone: Its antigen is unidentified.

Researchers picked out CD4+ and CD8+ T cells from PBMCs by sorting. As the sequencing template, cDNA was produced by extracting RNA and reverse transcribing it. Sequenced by immunoSEQ multiplex PCR; TCRdb stores in-frame clones only, minus some. In the table there are a few hundred thousand clones, approximately 60% of which are singletons. The length of the CDR3 is 14 residues. Germline loops: CDR1 MNHEY, CDR2 SVGAGI. V lost 6 bases and J 8 bases, leaving 17 bases between the germline ends. This receptor was identified in a human donor in good health. V usage is TRBV6-5 and J usage is TRBJ2-1; no definite D call. Material for sequencing was CD8+ T cells sorted from blood. The CDR3 sequence: CASSPYYGNHEQFF. CDR3 nucleotides: TGTGCCAGCAGCCCCTATTATGGGAACCATGAGCAGTTCTTC.